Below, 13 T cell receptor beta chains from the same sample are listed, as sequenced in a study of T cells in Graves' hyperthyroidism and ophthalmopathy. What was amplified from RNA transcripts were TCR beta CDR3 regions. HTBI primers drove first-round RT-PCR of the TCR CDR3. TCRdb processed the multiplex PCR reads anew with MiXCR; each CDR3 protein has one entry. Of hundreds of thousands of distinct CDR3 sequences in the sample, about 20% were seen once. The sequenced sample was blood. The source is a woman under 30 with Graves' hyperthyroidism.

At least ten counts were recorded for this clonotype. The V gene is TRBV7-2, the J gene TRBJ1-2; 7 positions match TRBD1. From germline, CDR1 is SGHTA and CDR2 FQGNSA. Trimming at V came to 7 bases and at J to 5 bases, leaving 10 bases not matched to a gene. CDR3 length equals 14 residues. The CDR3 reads CASNRQGGTYGYTF. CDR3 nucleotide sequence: TGTGCCAGCAACCGCCAGGGGGGGACGTATGGCTACACCTTC.

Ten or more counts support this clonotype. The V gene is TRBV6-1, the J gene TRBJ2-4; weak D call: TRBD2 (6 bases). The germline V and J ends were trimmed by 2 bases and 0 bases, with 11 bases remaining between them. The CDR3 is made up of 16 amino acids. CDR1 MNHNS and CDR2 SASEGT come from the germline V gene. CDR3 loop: CASSEWRGLAKNIQYF. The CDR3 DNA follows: TGTGCCAGCAGTGAATGGCGGGGATTAGCCAAAAACATTCAGTACTTC.

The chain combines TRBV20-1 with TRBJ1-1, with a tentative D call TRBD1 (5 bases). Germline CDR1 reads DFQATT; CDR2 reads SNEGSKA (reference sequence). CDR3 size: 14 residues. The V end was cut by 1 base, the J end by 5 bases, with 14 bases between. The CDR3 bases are TGCAGTGCTAGAGTGCCCGTAGAGGGGACTGAAGCTTTCTTT. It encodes CSARVPVEGTEAFF.

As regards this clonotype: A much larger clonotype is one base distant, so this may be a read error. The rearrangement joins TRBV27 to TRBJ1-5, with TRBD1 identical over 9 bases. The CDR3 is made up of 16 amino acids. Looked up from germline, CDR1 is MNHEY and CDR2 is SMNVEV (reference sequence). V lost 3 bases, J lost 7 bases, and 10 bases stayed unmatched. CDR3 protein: CASSFRRTGAMQPQHF. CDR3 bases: TGTGCCAGCAGTTTTAGGCGGACAGGGGCGATGCAGCCCCAGCATTTT.

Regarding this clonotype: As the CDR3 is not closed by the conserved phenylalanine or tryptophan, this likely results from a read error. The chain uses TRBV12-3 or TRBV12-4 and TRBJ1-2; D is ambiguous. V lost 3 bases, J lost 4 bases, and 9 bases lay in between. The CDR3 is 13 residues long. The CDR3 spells CASSFGKPYGYTY. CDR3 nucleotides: TGTGCCAGCAGTTTTGGCAAGCCCTATGGCTACACCTAC.

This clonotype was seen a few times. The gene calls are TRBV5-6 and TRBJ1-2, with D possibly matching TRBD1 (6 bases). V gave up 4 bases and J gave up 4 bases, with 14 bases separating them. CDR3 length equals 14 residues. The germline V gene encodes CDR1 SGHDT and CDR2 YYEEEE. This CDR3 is CASSAGQLTYGYTF. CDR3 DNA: TGTGCCAGCAGCGCCGGACAGTTGACCTATGGCTACACCTTC.

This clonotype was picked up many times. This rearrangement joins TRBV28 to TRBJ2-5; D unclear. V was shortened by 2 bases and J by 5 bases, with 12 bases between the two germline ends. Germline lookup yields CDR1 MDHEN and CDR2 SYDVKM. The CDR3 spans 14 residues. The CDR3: CASSLALRDETQYF. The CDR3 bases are TGTGCCAGCAGTTTAGCCCTAAGGGATGAGACCCAGTACTTC.

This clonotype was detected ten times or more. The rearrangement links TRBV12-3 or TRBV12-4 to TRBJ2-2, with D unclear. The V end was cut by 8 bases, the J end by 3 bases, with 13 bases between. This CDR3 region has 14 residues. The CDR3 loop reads CASRQAGYTGELFF. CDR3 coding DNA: TGTGCCAGCCGACAAGCCGGATACACCGGGGAGCTGTTTTTT.

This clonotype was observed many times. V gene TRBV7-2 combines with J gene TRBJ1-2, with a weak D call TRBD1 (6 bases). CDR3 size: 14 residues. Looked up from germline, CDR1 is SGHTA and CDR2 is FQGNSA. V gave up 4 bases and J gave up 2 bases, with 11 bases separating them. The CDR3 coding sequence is TGTGCCAGCAGCTCCTCTACAGGGAACTATGGCTACACCTTC. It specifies CASSSSTGNYGYTF.

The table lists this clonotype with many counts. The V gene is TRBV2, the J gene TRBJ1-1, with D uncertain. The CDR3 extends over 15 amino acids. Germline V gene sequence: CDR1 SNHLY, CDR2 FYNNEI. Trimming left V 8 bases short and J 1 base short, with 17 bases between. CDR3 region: CASPFKGSGNTEAFF. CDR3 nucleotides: TGTGCCAGCCCTTTTAAGGGATCGGGGAACACTGAAGCTTTCTTT.

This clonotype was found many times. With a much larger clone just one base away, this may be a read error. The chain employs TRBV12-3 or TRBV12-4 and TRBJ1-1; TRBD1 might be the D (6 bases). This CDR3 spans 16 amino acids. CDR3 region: CASSQTVGSGGTEASF. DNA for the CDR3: TGTGCCAGCAGTCAAACGGTCGGGTCCGGGGGCACTGAAGCTTCCTTT.

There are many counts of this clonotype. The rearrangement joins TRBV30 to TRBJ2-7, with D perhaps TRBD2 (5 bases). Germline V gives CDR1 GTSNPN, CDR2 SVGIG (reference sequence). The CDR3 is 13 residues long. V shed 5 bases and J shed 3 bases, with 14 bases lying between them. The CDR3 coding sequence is TGTGCCTGGGGGAGAGGGCTGGGCTACGAGCAGTACTTC. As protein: CAWGRGLGYEQYF.

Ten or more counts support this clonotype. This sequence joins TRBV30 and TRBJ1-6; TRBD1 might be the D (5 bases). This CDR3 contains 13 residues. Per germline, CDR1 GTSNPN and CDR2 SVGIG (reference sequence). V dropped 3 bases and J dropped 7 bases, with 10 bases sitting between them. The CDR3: CAWSVQGNSPLHF. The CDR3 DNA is TGTGCCTGGAGCGTGCAGGGCAATTCACCCCTCCACTTT.